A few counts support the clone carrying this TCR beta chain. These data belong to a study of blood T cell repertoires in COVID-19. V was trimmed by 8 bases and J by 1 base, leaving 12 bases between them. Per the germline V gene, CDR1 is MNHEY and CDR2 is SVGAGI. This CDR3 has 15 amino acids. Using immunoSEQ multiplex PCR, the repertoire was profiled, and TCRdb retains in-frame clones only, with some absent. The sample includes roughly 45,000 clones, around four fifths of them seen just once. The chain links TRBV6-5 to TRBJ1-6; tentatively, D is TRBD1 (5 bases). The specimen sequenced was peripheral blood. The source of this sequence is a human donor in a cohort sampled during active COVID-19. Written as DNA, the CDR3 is TGTGCCAGCTATTCGGGGGAGTCCTATAATTCACCCCTCCACTTT. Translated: CASYSGESYNSPLHF.